The source of this T cell receptor (beta chain) is a study of blood T cell repertoires in COVID-19. Overall study: The samples span acute and convalescent COVID-19 from the United States, Italy and Spain. Nucleic acid was either cDNA or gDNA, and it came from T cells, B-cell-depleted T cells, or PBMCs.

The method was immunoSEQ multiplex PCR; TCRdb's version includes in-frame clones alone and lacks a portion of them. The sample includes around 70,000 clones, around 82% of them seen just once. Germline CDR1 SGHDT, CDR2 YYEEEE. The CDR3 runs to 13 residues. V lost 1 base and J lost 6, with 9 bases in between. The V and J genes are TRBV5-6 and TRBJ2-3; D is perhaps TRBD2 (5 bases). The TCR was taken from a man in his sixties with acute or convalescent COVID-19. The source material was peripheral blood. CDR3 nucleotides: TGTGCCAGCAGCTTGAAGGGAGTGGATACGCAGTATTTT. Its translation is CASSLKGVDTQYF.